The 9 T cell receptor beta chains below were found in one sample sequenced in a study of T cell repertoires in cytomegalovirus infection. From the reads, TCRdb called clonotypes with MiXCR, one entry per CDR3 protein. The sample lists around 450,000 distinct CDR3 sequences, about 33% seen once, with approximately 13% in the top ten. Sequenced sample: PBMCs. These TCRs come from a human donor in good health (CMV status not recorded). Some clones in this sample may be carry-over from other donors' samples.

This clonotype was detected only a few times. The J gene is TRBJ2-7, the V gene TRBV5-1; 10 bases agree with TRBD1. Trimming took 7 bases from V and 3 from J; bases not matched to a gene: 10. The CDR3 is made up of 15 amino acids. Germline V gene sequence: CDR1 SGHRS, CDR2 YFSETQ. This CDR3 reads CASSRGGTGDYEQYF. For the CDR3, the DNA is TGCGCCAGCTCCCGTGGAGGGACAGGGGACTACGAGCAGTACTTC.

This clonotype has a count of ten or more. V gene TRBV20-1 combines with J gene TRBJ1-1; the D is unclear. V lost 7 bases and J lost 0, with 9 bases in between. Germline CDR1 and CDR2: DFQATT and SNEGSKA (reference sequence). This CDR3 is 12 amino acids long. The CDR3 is CSGIHLNTEAFF. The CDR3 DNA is TGCAGTGGCATACACTTGAACACTGAAGCTTTCTTT.

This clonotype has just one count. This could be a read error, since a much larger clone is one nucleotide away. The CDR3 sequence: CASSFATHYEPYF. DNA for the CDR3: TGTGCCAGCAGCTTTGCTACCCACTACGAGCCGTACTTC. The chain employs TRBV7-8 and TRBJ2-7; the D is unclear. CDR3 length equals 13 residues. CDR1 is SGHVS and CDR2 is FQNEAQ in the germline V gene.

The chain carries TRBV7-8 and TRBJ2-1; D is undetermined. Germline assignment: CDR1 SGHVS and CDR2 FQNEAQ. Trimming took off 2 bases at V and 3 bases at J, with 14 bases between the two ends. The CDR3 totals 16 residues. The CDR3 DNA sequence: TGTGCCAGCAGCTTAATCGCAGGAGACTTCTACAATGAGCAGTTCTTC. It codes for CASSLIAGDFYNEQFF.

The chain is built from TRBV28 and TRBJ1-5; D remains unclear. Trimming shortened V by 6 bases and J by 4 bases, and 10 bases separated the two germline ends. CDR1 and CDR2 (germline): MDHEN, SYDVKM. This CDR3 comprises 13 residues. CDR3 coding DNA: TGTGCCAGCAGGGCTTCGGGGAATCAGCCCCAGCATTTT. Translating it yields CASRASGNQPQHF.

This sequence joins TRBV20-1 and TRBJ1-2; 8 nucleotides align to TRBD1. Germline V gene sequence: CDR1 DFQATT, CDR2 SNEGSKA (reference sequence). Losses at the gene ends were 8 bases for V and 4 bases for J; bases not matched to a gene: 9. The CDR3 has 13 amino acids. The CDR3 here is CSTEDRALYGYTF. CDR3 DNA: TGCAGTACAGAGGACAGGGCCCTCTATGGCTACACCTTC.

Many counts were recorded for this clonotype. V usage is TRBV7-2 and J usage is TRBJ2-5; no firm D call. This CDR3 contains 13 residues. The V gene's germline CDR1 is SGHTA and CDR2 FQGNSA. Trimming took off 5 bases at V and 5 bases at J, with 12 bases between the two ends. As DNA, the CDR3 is TGTGCCAGCAGCAATGGGCCGCGCGAGACCCAGTACTTC. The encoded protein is CASSNGPRETQYF. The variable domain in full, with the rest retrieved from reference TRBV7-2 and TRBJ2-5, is GAGVSQSPSNKVTEKGKDVELRCDPISGHTALYWYRQSLGQGLEFLIYFQGNSAPDKSGLPSDRFSAERTGGSVSTLTIQRTQQEDSAVYLCASSNGPRETQYFGPGTRLLVL.

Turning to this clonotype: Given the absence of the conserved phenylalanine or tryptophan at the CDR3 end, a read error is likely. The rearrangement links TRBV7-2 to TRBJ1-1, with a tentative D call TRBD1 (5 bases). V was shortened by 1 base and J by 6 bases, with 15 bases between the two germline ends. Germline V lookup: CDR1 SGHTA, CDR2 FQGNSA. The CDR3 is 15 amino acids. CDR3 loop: CASSLGGAVEPEAFC. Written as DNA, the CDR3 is TGTGCCAGCAGCTTAGGCGGGGCCGTGGAGCCTGAAGCTTTCTGT.

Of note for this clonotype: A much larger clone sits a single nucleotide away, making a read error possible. The CDR3 DNA is TGTGCCAGCAGCTATGATACGAACCCTGAAGCTTTCTTT. This sequence encodes CASSYDTNPEAFF. The chain has TRBV7-2 and TRBJ1-1; unclear D gene. Per the germline V gene, CDR1 is SGHTA and CDR2 is FQGNSA. The CDR3 has 13 residues.